This TCR beta chain is from a study of CD8 T cells in Susac syndrome. CD8+ and CD4+ T cells were negatively isolated; TEMRA cells were FACS-enriched. Roughly 0.45 to 1 ug RNA was reverse transcribed with random hexamers. TCRdb used MiXCR to reprocess the immunoSEQ multiplex PCR reads, holding one entry per CDR3 protein. The table records 150,000 to 200,000 distinct CDR3 sequences, 94% of them present only once. CDR3 length equals 14 residues. Germline-derived CDR1 and CDR2 are DFQATT and SNEGSKA (reference sequence). V was clipped by 0 bases and J by 3 bases, with 11 bases between them. In the case of this clonotype: Its antigen is unidentified.

Broader study findings: That the number of individuals in its TCR sequencing and HLA analysis was relatively small was acknowledged by the study.

This TCR derives from a human donor with multiple sclerosis. Sample: CD4+ T cells from PBMCs. The chain combines TRBV20-1 with TRBJ1-1; D might be TRBD1 (6 bases). CDR3 loop: CSAREDSGDTEAFF. The CDR3 DNA follows: TGCAGTGCTAGAGAGGACAGTGGGGACACTGAAGCTTTCTTT.